The text below deals with one TCR beta chain. This sample stems from a study of blood T cell repertoires in COVID-19. Produced via immunoSEQ multiplex PCR; TCRdb's table is partial and in-frame only. The repertoire includes about 58,000 clones, about 77% of them detected once, and about 29% sits in the top ten. This receptor was taken from a human donor in a cohort sampled during active COVID-19. The sequenced sample was peripheral blood.

The CDR3 DNA sequence: TGTGCCAGCCTGAGGGCCCTTACCCCCAAGGGGCAGTATTTT. Translation gives CASLRALTPKGQYF. The V and J genes are TRBV2 and TRBJ2-3; D may be TRBD2 (5 bases). V was pared by 8 bases and J by 11 bases, with 23 bases between. The germline V gene has CDR1 SNHLY and CDR2 FYNNEI. This CDR3 contains 14 residues.